This T cell receptor beta chain was profiled in a study of cytomegalovirus exposure and HLA in healthy donors. The CDR3 is made up of 14 amino acids. Trimming cost V 2 bases and J 9 bases, with 16 bases left between them. Germline CDR1 MNHNY, CDR2 SVGAGI (reference sequence). About this clone: Its antigen is not identified.

Overall study results and limits: High specificity and sensitivity for cytomegalovirus status were reported for the classifier. What was likely a sequencing artifact was a cluster of highly shared sequence variants. V- and J-gene trimming in TCR beta was tied to a missense DCLRE1C variant by an analysis performed later.

Vbeta (60) and Jbeta (13) primers were used in the PCR. The protocol was immunoSEQ multiplex PCR, while the TCRdb copy is restricted to in-frame clones and leaves out a portion. The sample contains about 130,000 clones, under 90% of which appear only once. What was sequenced was PBMCs. This clonotype was sampled from a woman aged 40 to 49 in good health and CMV-seronegative. The chain carries TRBV6-6 and TRBJ1-2; no definite D call. The CDR3 loop is CASSYTSGIVSYTF. The CDR3 DNA reads as TGTGCCAGCAGTTACACCTCGGGGATCGTTAGCTACACCTTC.